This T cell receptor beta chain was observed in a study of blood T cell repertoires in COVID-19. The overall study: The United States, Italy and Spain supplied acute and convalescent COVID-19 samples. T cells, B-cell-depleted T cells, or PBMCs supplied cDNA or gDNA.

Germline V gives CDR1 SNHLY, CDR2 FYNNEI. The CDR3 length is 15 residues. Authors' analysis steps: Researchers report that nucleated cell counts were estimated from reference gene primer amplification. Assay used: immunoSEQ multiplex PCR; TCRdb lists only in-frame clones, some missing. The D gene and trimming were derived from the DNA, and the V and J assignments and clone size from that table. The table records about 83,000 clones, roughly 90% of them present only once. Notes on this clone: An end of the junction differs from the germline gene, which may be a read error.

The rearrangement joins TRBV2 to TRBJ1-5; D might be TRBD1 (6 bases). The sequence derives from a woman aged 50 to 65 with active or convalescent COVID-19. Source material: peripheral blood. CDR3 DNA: TGTGTCAGCAGTGATACAGGGTTTGGCAATCAGCCCCAGCATTTT. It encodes CVSSDTGFGNQPQHF. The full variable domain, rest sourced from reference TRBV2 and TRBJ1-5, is EPEVTQTPSHQVTQMGQEVILRCVPISNHLYFYWYRQILGQKVEFLVSFYNNEISEKSEIFDDQFSVERPDGSNFTLKIRSTKLEDSAMYFCVSSDTGFGNQPQHFGDGTRLSIL.